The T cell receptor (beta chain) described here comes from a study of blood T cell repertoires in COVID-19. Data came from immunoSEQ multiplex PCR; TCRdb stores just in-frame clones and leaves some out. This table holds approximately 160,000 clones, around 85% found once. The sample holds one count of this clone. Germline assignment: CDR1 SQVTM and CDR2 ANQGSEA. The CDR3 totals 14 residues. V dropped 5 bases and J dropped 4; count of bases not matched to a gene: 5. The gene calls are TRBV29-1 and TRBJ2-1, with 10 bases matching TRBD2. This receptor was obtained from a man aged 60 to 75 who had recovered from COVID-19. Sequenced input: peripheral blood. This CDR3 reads CSVLSAGGYNEQFF. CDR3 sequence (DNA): TGCAGCGTTCTCTCAGCGGGGGGGTACAATGAGCAGTTCTTC.